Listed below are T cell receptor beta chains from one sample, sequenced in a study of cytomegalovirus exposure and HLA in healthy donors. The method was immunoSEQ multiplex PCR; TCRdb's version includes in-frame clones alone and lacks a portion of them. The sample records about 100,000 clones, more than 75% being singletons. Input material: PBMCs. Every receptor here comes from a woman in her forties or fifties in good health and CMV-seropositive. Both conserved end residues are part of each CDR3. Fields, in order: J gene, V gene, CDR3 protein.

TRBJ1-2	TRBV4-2	CASSPRQGVDSYTF
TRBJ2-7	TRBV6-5	CASSYGGQSYEQYF
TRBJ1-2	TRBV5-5	CASSLVGASYGYTF
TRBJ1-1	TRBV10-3	CAIRTPGHGRVGNTEAFF
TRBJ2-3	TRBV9	CASSPLGTPSTGTQYF
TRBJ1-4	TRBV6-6	CASSPWVRGEKLFF
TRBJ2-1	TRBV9	CASSTSGSSYNEQFF
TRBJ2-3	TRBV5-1	CASSPKGDTQYF
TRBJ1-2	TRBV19	CASSFLTRQYNLSGYTF
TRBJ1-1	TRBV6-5	CASSRTNTEAFF
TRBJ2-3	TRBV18	CASSPAILTDTQYF
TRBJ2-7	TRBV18	CASSPEGGNYEQYF
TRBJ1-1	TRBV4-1	CASSRRVFRVLSLNTEAFF
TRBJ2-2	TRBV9	CASSIGGGELFF
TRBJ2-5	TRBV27	CASSLGGRPYQETQYF
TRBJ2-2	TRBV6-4	CASSPGQRPTGELFF
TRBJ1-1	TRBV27	CASSLGGGTEAFF
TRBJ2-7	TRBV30	CAWSVNWQGSYEQYF
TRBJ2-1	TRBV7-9	CASSFRLAGYNEQFF
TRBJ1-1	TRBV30	CALTVVLQDTEAFF
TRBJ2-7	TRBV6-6	CASSYGAGNAYEQYF
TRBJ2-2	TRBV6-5	CASSYSGVRGELFF
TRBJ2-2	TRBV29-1	CSVVKTLGAELFF
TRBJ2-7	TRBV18	CASSFRGDYEQYF
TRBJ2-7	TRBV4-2	CASSRGDRGSFEQYF
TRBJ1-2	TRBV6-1	CASSEIRTSGGYTF
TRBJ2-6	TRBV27	CASTPGTGAGANVLTF
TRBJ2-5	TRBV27	CASSLTHRETQYF